This T cell receptor beta chain was found in a study of shared clonotypes between healthy human individuals. Study-level information: Per donor, CD8 memory used one plate, CD8 naive used two, CD4 memory used three and CD4 naive used three. Overall study findings and caveats: Non-shared clonotypes displayed generation probabilities falling below those of clonotypes present in all four donors.

In the case of this clone: What it recognizes is unknown.

V lost 3 bases to trimming and J lost 8 bases; unmatched junction nucleotides: 7. This CDR3 region has 13 residues. Germline V gene data show CDR1 as SGHNT and CDR2 as YYREEE (reference sequence). Original analysis: Filtering differed since immunoSEQ provided only junctions, with no quality scores. Generated by immunoSEQ multiplex PCR, the TCRdb table keeps only in-frame clones and is missing some. For V, J and clone size, that table is used; D and trimming come from the DNA. The sample contains about 2 million clones, roughly 94% of which appear only once. The chain uses TRBV5-4 and TRBJ1-1; TRBD1 matches 7 bases. The TCR was taken from a man aged 18 to 29 in good health. The sequenced sample was naive CD4+ T cells sorted from blood. The subset: CD45RA+ positively selected. The CDR3 nucleotides are TGTGCCAGCAGCTGGGGGACAGACAAAGAAGCTTTCTTT. It is translated as CASSWGTDKEAFF.